Following are 28 T cell receptor beta chains from one sample sequenced in a study of cytomegalovirus exposure and HLA in healthy donors. Researchers ran the PCR with 60 Vbeta and 13 Jbeta primers. Some clones are missing from TCRdb's copy, which holds only in-frame ones; the method was immunoSEQ multiplex PCR. Altogether about 190,000 clones are present, 77% being singletons, with the ten largest covering over 2%. Material for sequencing was PBMCs. All receptors derive from a woman aged 25 to 39 in good health and CMV-seropositive.

V usage is TRBV7-2 and J usage is TRBJ1-2, with D possibly TRBD1 on 6 matching bases. CDR3 length: 13 residues. Germline values: CDR1 SGHTA, CDR2 FQGNSA. The V gene lost 2 bases and the J gene lost 8 bases, with 12 bases spanning the gap. The CDR3 protein is CASSLTGTLGYTF. The CDR3 nucleotides read TGTGCCAGCAGCTTAACAGGGACCTTAGGCTACACCTTC. The full variable domain, in which reference TRBV7-2 and TRBJ1-2 provide the parts outside the CDR3, is GAGVSQSPSNKVTEKGKDVELRCDPISGHTALYWYRQSLGQGLEFLIYFQGNSAPDKSGLPSDRFSAERTGGSVSTLTIQRTQQEDSAVYLCASSLTGTLGYTFGSGTRLTVV.

The V call is TRBV6-4, the J call TRBJ2-1; weak D call: TRBD2 (6 bases). Between the trimmed V and J ends, which lost 9 bases and 3 bases, there was a span of 6 bases. The CDR3 runs 11 residues. Per germline, CDR1 MRHNA and CDR2 SNTAGT. This CDR3 reads CAREGYNEQFF. In nucleotides, the CDR3 is TGTGCCAGGGAGGGCTACAATGAGCAGTTCTTC.

The CDR3 region has the DNA TGTGCCAGCAGCTTGTGGGCAGGGGGTAACTACGAGCAGTACTTC. Its protein product is CASSLWAGGNYEQYF. The V gene is TRBV5-6, the J gene TRBJ2-7; 7 bases are a match to TRBD1. The CDR3 is made up of 15 amino acids. Trimming at V came to 1 base and at J to 3 bases, leaving 7 bases not matched to a gene. The germline V gene encodes CDR1 SGHDT and CDR2 YYEEEE.

The chain uses TRBV15 and TRBJ2-7; D call uncertain. The CDR3 length is 15 residues. Looked up from germline, CDR1 is LNHNV and CDR2 is YYDKDF (reference sequence). V lost 6 bases to trimming and J lost 0 bases, with 15 bases between them. The chain's CDR3 is CATSSVVLSSYEQYF. The CDR3 DNA follows: TGTGCCACCAGTTCGGTGGTCCTGAGCTCCTACGAGCAGTACTTC.

The gene calls are TRBV2 and TRBJ1-2, with D possibly TRBD1 on 6 matching bases. V lost 5 bases and J lost 5, with 12 bases in between. Per the germline V gene, CDR1 is SNHLY and CDR2 is FYNNEI. There are 13 residues in the CDR3. CDR3 loop: CASSLDSVYGYTF. The CDR3 DNA follows: TGTGCCAGCAGTTTGGACAGCGTTTATGGCTACACCTTC.

This clone has just one count. The chain recombines TRBV7-2 with TRBJ2-1; 7 nucleotides agree with TRBD2. Trimming took 6 bases from V and 4 from J; bases not matched to a gene: 9. CDR1 is SGHTA and CDR2 is FQGNSA in the germline V gene. The CDR3 has 15 residues. The CDR3 coding sequence is TGTGCCAGCAGAAGATGGGGGGGAAATTACAATGAGCAGTTCTTC. This codes for CASRRWGGNYNEQFF.

CDR3 sequence (DNA): TGTGCCAGCAGCGACCCGCGGGAGACCCAGTACTTC. It specifies CASSDPRETQYF. The rearrangement uses TRBV9 and TRBJ2-5; D is unresolved. The CDR3 runs to 12 residues. Germline V lookup: CDR1 SGDLS, CDR2 YYNGEE. V was shortened by 3 bases and J by 5 bases, with 8 bases between the two germline ends.

V usage is TRBV7-2 and J usage is TRBJ1-3, with D tentatively TRBD1 (6 bases). Trimming shortened V by 6 bases and J by 2 bases, and 11 bases separated the two germline ends. Germline CDR1 is SGHTA and CDR2 is FQGNSA. The CDR3 is 14 residues long. CDR3 region: CASSPTGTGNTIYF. The CDR3 region has the DNA TGTGCCAGCAGTCCAACAGGGACTGGAAACACCATATATTTT.

V gene TRBV10-3 combines with J gene TRBJ1-1; TRBD1 is a possible D gene (5 bases). The CDR3 runs 15 residues. In germline, CDR1 is ENHRY, CDR2 SYGVKD. The germline V and J ends were trimmed by 8 bases and 3 bases, with 19 bases remaining between them. The CDR3 loop is CAIYSGIQGDTEAFF. The CDR3 DNA reads as TGTGCCATCTATTCAGGGATTCAAGGAGACACTGAAGCTTTCTTT.

The chain couples TRBV7-8 to TRBJ2-3; 9 nucleotides line up with TRBD1. The V gene's germline CDR1 is SGHVS and CDR2 FQNEAQ. Trimming cost V 3 bases and J 4 bases; bases outside gene matches: 5. The CDR3 totals 15 residues. The CDR3 reads CASSLHRGPADTQYF. DNA for the CDR3: TGTGCCAGCAGCTTGCACAGGGGGCCGGCAGATACGCAGTATTTT.

The chain joins TRBV5-6 to TRBJ2-3; the match to TRBD1 covers 8 bases. The trim removed 5 bases at V and 3 bases at J, leaving 5 bases unmatched. The CDR3 has 14 residues. Germline V gene sequence: CDR1 SGHDT, CDR2 YYEEEE. CDR3 DNA sequence: TGTGCCAGCAGGCGCAGGGGGCGAACAGATACGCAGTATTTT. Its translation is CASRRRGRTDTQYF.

V usage is TRBV11-2 and J usage is TRBJ2-3, with 9 bases fitting TRBD2. The CDR3 has 16 amino acids. In germline, CDR1 is SGHAT, CDR2 FQNNGV. J lost 1 base, V lost 4 bases, and 6 bases had no gene match. The CDR3 coding sequence is TGTGCCAGCAGCTCGAGACTAGCGGTCGGCACAGATACGCAGTATTTT. Translating it yields CASSSRLAVGTDTQYF.

V usage is TRBV4-3 and J usage is TRBJ2-1; D gene ambiguous. Trimming took off 1 base at V and 0 bases at J, with 10 bases between the two ends. The CDR3 runs to 16 residues. In germline, CDR1 is LGHNA, CDR2 YSLEER. CDR3 sequence reads: CASSQGFMSSYNEQFF. CDR3 coding DNA: TGCGCCAGCAGCCAAGGCTTTATGAGCTCCTACAATGAGCAGTTCTTC.

V and J are TRBV2 and TRBJ1-1; D possibly corresponds to TRBD1 (6 bases). The CDR3 extends over 14 amino acids. V was trimmed by 5 bases and J by 4 bases, leaving 14 bases between them. From germline, CDR1 is SNHLY and CDR2 FYNNEI. CDR3 DNA: TGTGCCAGCAGTAGACAGGCGCTAGGCACTGAAGCTTTCTTT. Its protein is CASSRQALGTEAFF.

Points on this clone: One junction end disagrees with the germline gene, perhaps due to a read error. The gene calls are TRBV18 and TRBJ2-5; 7 bases map to TRBD1. The germline V gene encodes CDR1 KGHSH and CDR2 LQKENI. The CDR3 has 14 residues. The CDR3 sequence: CASSPGQIREAQYF. The CDR3 bases are TGTGCCAGCTCACCGGGACAGATAAGAGAGGCCCAGTACTTC.

The chain recombines TRBV7-3 with TRBJ2-7; the match to TRBD1 covers 8 bases. CDR3 length: 13 residues. Unmatched junction bases numbered 3, after V lost 5 bases and J lost 3 bases. The V gene's germline CDR1 is SGHTA and CDR2 FQGTGA. The CDR3 DNA reads TGTGCCAGCAGCCGCGGACAGGGCTACGAGCAGTACTTC. Translating it yields CASSRGQGYEQYF.

The count of this clone is one. V is TRBV6-6 and J is TRBJ2-3; TRBD1 matches at 8 bases. J was trimmed by 5 bases and V by 6 bases; bases with no gene match: 13. The CDR3 loop spans 16 amino acids. The germline V gene has CDR1 MNHNY and CDR2 SVGAGI (reference sequence). The CDR3: CASSPNQGAWGDTQYF. Written as DNA, the CDR3 is TGTGCCAGCAGCCCAAACCAGGGGGCATGGGGAGATACGCAGTATTTT.

The CDR3 is CASSNLGGPGLNQPQHF. CDR3 DNA: TGTGCCAGTAGCAACCTGGGGGGGCCAGGCCTCAATCAGCCCCAGCATTTT. V is TRBV19 and J is TRBJ1-5; the D gene is possibly TRBD1 (6 bases). CDR3 size: 17 residues. CDR1 is LNHDA, CDR2 SQIVND, per germline (reference sequence). The V end was cut by 6 bases, the J end by 3 bases, with 21 bases between.

The chain has TRBV20-1 and TRBJ2-7; D ambiguous. V was shortened by 3 bases and J by 4 bases, with 7 bases between the two germline ends. The CDR3 is 11 residues long. Germline V gene lookup returns CDR1 DFQATT and CDR2 SNEGSKA (reference sequence). The CDR3, as DNA: TGCAGTGCTAGCCCCAAATACGAGCAGTACTTC. As protein: CSASPKYEQYF.

The V call is TRBV4-1, the J call TRBJ2-6; TRBD1 aligns across 7 bases. The V segment lost 1 base and the J segment 0 bases; nucleotides outside the gene matches: 9. Germline CDR1 reads MGHRA; CDR2 reads YSYEKL. This CDR3 contains 19 residues. The CDR3 sequence: CASSQVQGTYLSGANVLTF. The CDR3, as DNA: TGCGCCAGCAGCCAAGTACAGGGGACATATCTCTCTGGGGCCAACGTCCTGACTTTC.

The rearrangement joins TRBV6-4 to TRBJ2-1, with 10 bases matching TRBD1. J lost 10 bases, V lost 2 bases, and 8 bases had no gene match. In germline, CDR1 is MRHNA, CDR2 SNTAGT. The CDR3 spans 15 residues. The CDR3 loop is CASSDPGQGLQEQFF. The DNA of the CDR3 is TGTGCCAGCAGTGACCCGGGACAGGGGCTCCAGGAGCAGTTCTTC.

The chain employs TRBV4-2 and TRBJ1-1; 7 bases are a match to TRBD1. The CDR3 is 14 residues long. The J segment lost 4 bases and the V segment lost 5 bases, leaving 7 bases of the junction unmatched. Germline V gene lookup returns CDR1 LGHNA and CDR2 YNFKEQ. The chain's CDR3 is CASSERQGGTEAFF. As DNA, the CDR3 is TGTGCCAGCAGCGAACGACAGGGCGGCACTGAAGCTTTCTTT.

The chain recombines TRBV7-8 with TRBJ2-5; TRBD1 agrees at 8 bases. From germline, CDR1 is SGHVS and CDR2 FQNEAQ. The CDR3 has 15 amino acids. J lost 7 bases, V lost 2 bases, and 9 bases had no gene match. The CDR3 nucleotides are TGTGCCAGCAGCTTACGTCCGACAGGGGAAGGGACCCAGTACTTC. This codes for CASSLRPTGEGTQYF.

V gene TRBV4-2 combines with J gene TRBJ2-1, with 8 bases aligning to TRBD1. The CDR3 spans 16 residues. Germline V gene sequence: CDR1 LGHNA, CDR2 YNFKEQ. With 0 bases clipped from V and 2 bases from J, the junction kept 3 bases outside the gene matches. CDR3 amino acids: CASSQEMGQAYNEQFF. CDR3 DNA: TGTGCCAGCAGCCAAGAGATGGGACAGGCCTACAATGAGCAGTTCTTC.

V usage is TRBV5-6 and J usage is TRBJ1-1, with 7 bases matching TRBD1. Losses at the gene ends were 2 bases for V and 0 bases for J; bases not matched to a gene: 7. CDR1 SGHDT and CDR2 YYEEEE come from the germline V gene. The CDR3 length is 16 residues. The CDR3 loop reads CASSLRRGRMNTEAFF. The CDR3 DNA sequence: TGTGCCAGCAGCTTAAGGAGGGGGCGGATGAACACTGAAGCTTTCTTT.

In regard to this clone: This CDR3 is also generated by other DNA sequences in the sample. This chain connects TRBV7-9 to TRBJ2-1; TRBD1 matches at 11 bases. This CDR3 is 16 amino acids long. CDR1 SEHNR and CDR2 FQNEAQ come from the germline V gene (reference sequence). V lost 3 bases, J lost 8 bases, and 9 bases stayed unmatched. CDR3 in amino acids: CASSLTQWTGGDEQFF. The DNA for the CDR3 is TGTGCCAGCAGCTTGACCCAATGGACAGGGGGCGATGAGCAGTTCTTC.

The rearrangement links TRBV30 to TRBJ2-5; no clear D gene. The end of the DNA aligns better with TRBJ2-7, so the J call may be wrong. Germline V gives CDR1 GTSNPN, CDR2 SVGIG (reference sequence). This CDR3 region has 12 residues. The CDR3 region has the DNA TGTGCCCACCGACACTCCTCCTACGAGCAGTACTTC. Encoded protein: CAHRHSSYEQYF.

The chain recombines TRBV11-1 with TRBJ2-1; D might be TRBD2 (6 bases). The germline V and J ends were trimmed by 8 bases and 8 bases, with 13 bases remaining between them. Germline CDR1 SGHAT, CDR2 FQDESV (reference sequence). The CDR3 runs to 12 residues. The CDR3 sequence is CASLRRGDEQFF. Here the CDR3 DNA reads TGTGCCAGCTTGAGGAGGGGTGATGAGCAGTTCTTC.